This T cell receptor beta chain was recovered during a study of blood T cell repertoires in COVID-19. This clone showed up just once. V was shortened by 2 bases and J by 0 bases, with 14 bases between the two germline ends. This CDR3 is built from 16 residues. Germline V gene lookup returns CDR1 GTSNPN and CDR2 SVGIG (reference sequence). TCRdb's table, derived via immunoSEQ multiplex PCR, lists solely in-frame clones and lacks some. The repertoire holds approximately 100,000 clones, with approximately 87% as singletons. The TCR comes from an older woman with acute or convalescent COVID-19. What was sequenced was peripheral blood. This chain joins TRBV30 and TRBJ1-3; maybe TRBD1 (5 bases). CDR3 coding DNA: TGTGCCTGGAGTAATGGGGGGGGGTACTCTGGAAACACCATATATTTT. Translation gives CAWSNGGGYSGNTIYF.